This entry lists 12 T cell receptor beta chains sequenced from one sample in a study of regulatory T cells in long-lasting Graves disease. Time point meaning: newly diagnosed GD, antithyroid drugs for less than 3 months. The TCR library was prepared using RNA isolated from PBMCs. With iRepertoire HTBI primers and Arm-PCR of CDR3 regions, TCR beta libraries were built. TCRdb re-called the multiplex PCR reads through MiXCR, storing one row per CDR3 protein. The table shows about 470,000 distinct CDR3 sequences, with about 16% occurring only once. These records were also assigned to another study, of T cells in Graves' hyperthyroidism and ophthalmopathy.

Sequencing used peripheral blood mononuclear cells (PBMCs), obtained at new diagnosis, from a patient treated with antithyroid drugs. All receptors come from a middle-aged man with Graves disease.

This clonotype has a count of ten or more. This chain links TRBV6-1 with TRBJ2-1; 9 nucleotides match TRBD2. The V gene end was trimmed by 2 bases and the J gene end by 7 bases; junction bases not matched to a gene: 6. The CDR3 is 15 residues long. Germline assignment: CDR1 MNHNS and CDR2 SASEGT. The chain's CDR3 is CASSESLAGLNEQFF. The DNA for the CDR3 is TGTGCCAGCAGTGAATCGCTAGCGGGATTGAATGAGCAGTTCTTC.

The chain couples TRBV7-9 to TRBJ2-3; D might be TRBD2 (5 bases). This CDR3 is 15 amino acids long. V gave up 5 bases and J gave up 3 bases, with 15 bases separating them. Germline-derived CDR1 and CDR2 are SEHNR and FQNEAQ (reference sequence). The CDR3 bases are TGTGCCAGCAGCCCACGGGAACTAGGGACAGATACGCAGTATTTT. Amino acid sequence: CASSPRELGTDTQYF.

This clonotype was counted at least ten times. The rearrangement links TRBV6-2 or TRBV6-3 to TRBJ2-4; 8 nucleotides match TRBD1. Germline values: CDR1 MNHEY, CDR2 SVGEGT. CDR3 length: 14 amino acids. J lost 8 bases, V lost 6 bases, and 9 bases had no gene match. The CDR3 region is CASRSFGQGDIQYF. Written as DNA, the CDR3 is TGTGCCAGCAGGAGCTTTGGACAGGGTGACATTCAGTACTTC.

The chain carries TRBV14 and TRBJ1-3; 9 bases are a match to TRBD1. The CDR3 runs to 16 residues. Germline lookup yields CDR1 SGHDN and CDR2 FVKESK. The J segment lost 4 bases and the V segment lost 1 base, leaving 5 bases of the junction unmatched. This chain's CDR3 is CASSQVGTGNGNTIYF. CDR3 bases: TGTGCCAGCAGCCAAGTCGGGACAGGGAACGGAAACACCATATATTTT.

Notes on this clonotype: A much larger clonotype is one base distant, so this may be a read error. V is TRBV27 and J is TRBJ1-5, with TRBD1 as a possible D gene (5 bases). CDR1 MNHEY and CDR2 SMNVEV come from the germline V gene (reference sequence). CDR3 size: 19 residues. The CDR3 sequence is CASSKLSTHGAYSNQSQHF. In DNA form, the CDR3 reads TGTGCCAGCAGTAAACTATCGACCCACGGGGCCTATAGCAATCAGTCCCAGCATTTT.

Worth noting for this clonotype: This may come from a read error, since a much larger clone is one base off. This chain links TRBV7-6 with TRBJ1-1; tentatively, D is TRBD1 (6 bases). Germline lookup yields CDR1 SGHVS and CDR2 FNYEAQ. The length of the CDR3 is 14 residues. The CDR3 DNA reads as TGTGCCAGCAACTTAAACAGGGATAACACTGAAGCTTTCTTT. Translating it yields CASNLNRDNTEAFF.

This clonotype turned up a few times. This may stem from a read error, because a much larger clone lies one nucleotide away. This chain uses TRBV11-2 with TRBJ1-1; a weak D match, TRBD1 (6 bases). The V gene lost 5 bases and the J gene lost 4 bases, with 17 bases spanning the gap. Per germline, CDR1 SGHAT and CDR2 FQNNGV. The CDR3 runs to 15 residues. The CDR3 region is CASSHTIGGRTEAFF. The CDR3 region has the DNA TGTGCCAGCAGCCATACCATAGGGGGACGCACTGAAGCTTTCTTT.

This clonotype has ten or more counts. The chain uses TRBV7-2 and TRBJ1-1, with D perhaps TRBD1 (6 bases). Between the trimmed V and J ends, which lost 5 bases and 2 bases, there was a span of 15 bases. The CDR3 consists of 15 residues. Germline loops: CDR1 SGHTA, CDR2 FQGNSA. DNA for the CDR3: TGTGCCAGCAGCCCCCCGGGGGCAGTAAACACTGAAGCTTTCTTT. This gives the protein CASSPPGAVNTEAFF.

The table lists this clonotype with many counts. CDR3 sequence: CASSSLRFPGEAADTQYF. CDR3 DNA sequence: TGTGCCAGCAGTTCCCTACGATTCCCGGGAGAAGCGGCAGATACGCAGTATTTT. The V call is TRBV27, the J call TRBJ2-3, with D maybe TRBD2 (6 bases). This CDR3 contains 18 residues. With 4 bases removed from V and 4 bases from J, the gap between germline ends came to 24 bases. CDR1 is MNHEY, CDR2 SMNVEV, per germline (reference sequence).

This clonotype was counted at least ten times. V is TRBV5-6 and J is TRBJ1-5; TRBD1 is a possible D gene (5 bases). The CDR3 runs to 15 residues. Germline V gene data show CDR1 as SGHDT and CDR2 as YYEEEE. V was trimmed by 4 bases and J by 0 bases, leaving 11 bases between them. In DNA, the CDR3 is TGTGCCAGCAGCAGAGGTGACAGTAGCAATCAGCCCCAGCATTTT. This encodes CASSRGDSSNQPQHF. Variable domain in full (rest from reference TRBV5-6 and TRBJ1-5): DAGVTQSPTHLIKTRGQQVTLRCSPKSGHDTVSWYQQALGQGPQFIFQYYEEEERQRGNFPDRFSGHQFPNYSSELNVNALLLGDSALYLCASSRGDSSNQPQHFGDGTRLSIL.

At least ten counts were recorded for this clonotype. The rearrangement joins TRBV6-1 to TRBJ2-3, with D maybe TRBD1 (6 bases). V was trimmed by 2 bases and J by 6 bases, leaving 12 bases between them. Germline CDR1 is MNHNS and CDR2 is SASEGT. The CDR3 sequence is 14 residues long. CDR3 region: CASSELGARDTQYF. The CDR3 DNA sequence: TGTGCCAGCAGTGAATTGGGGGCGCGGGATACGCAGTATTTT.

In this sample, this clonotype turned up many times. The chain carries TRBV5-1 and TRBJ2-1; 7 bases match TRBD2. Trimming removed 0 bases from V and 4 bases from J; junction bases left unmatched: 4. Germline loops: CDR1 SGHRS, CDR2 YFSETQ. This CDR3 is 15 amino acids long. CDR3: CASSLASGVYNEQFF. For the CDR3, the DNA is TGCGCCAGCAGCTTGGCTAGCGGAGTATACAATGAGCAGTTCTTC.